A selection of T cell receptor beta chains follows, all from one sample in a study of T cell responses to AZD1222 COVID-19 vaccine. Repertoires were generated with immunoSEQ multiplex PCR, while TCRdb's copy carries only in-frame clones and drops some. The sample consists of tens of thousands of clones, around nine tenths of them appearing once. Sequenced here: peripheral blood, sampled on day 0 of AZD1222 vaccination. All receptors come from an adult in good health. CDR3s include the opening cysteine and the closing phenylalanine or tryptophan.

J	V	CDR3
TRBJ1-5	TRBV28	CASSRQGAGNQPQHF
TRBJ1-1	TRBV12-3/TRBV12-4	CASTKGLRGAFF
TRBJ2-3	TRBV15	CATSRQYRDTQYF
TRBJ2-1	TRBV27	CASRNAGSSYNEQFF
TRBJ2-3	TRBV10-1	CASSPGQGADTQYF
TRBJ1-5	TRBV12-3/TRBV12-4	CASSLSGLQPQHF
TRBJ1-2	TRBV28	CASSPWDRVAPYGYTF
TRBJ2-7	TRBV19	CASSTGTIPVYEQYF
TRBJ1-2	TRBV6-5	CASIRSGYANYGYTF
TRBJ1-6	TRBV11-2	CASSLKGRYFNSPLHF
TRBJ2-2	TRBV18	CASSPETGFGGELFF
TRBJ1-3	TRBV19	CASSIWQSSGNTIYF
TRBJ2-7	TRBV2	CASRDTGEHEQYF
TRBJ1-2	TRBV5-5	CASSPGDFGGYTF
TRBJ1-1	TRBV28	CASSPSVDTEAFF
TRBJ1-6	TRBV30	CAWSSTGVTYNSPLHF
TRBJ1-1	TRBV7-9	CASSGQGKRKATTEAFF
TRBJ1-1	TRBV5-1	CASSSPTGVGTEAFF
TRBJ2-5	TRBV5-4	CASRSVPGLAGVETQYF
TRBJ1-2	TRBV7-8	CASSLLSTGVNYGYTF
TRBJ2-1	TRBV6-5	CASRTTGVNEQFF
TRBJ1-1	TRBV6-5	CASRDTGNTEAFF